The 5 T cell receptor beta chains below all came from one sample that was sequenced in a study of vaccination effects on CD4 cells after COVID-19. Following an approximately 9-day culture, CD4+ T cells were purified. This individual contracted SARS-CoV-2 between March and December 2020, as verified by PCR. Two-dose vaccination with either BNT162b2 or mRNA-1273 was given to the participants. Generated by immunoSEQ multiplex PCR, the TCRdb table keeps only in-frame clones and is missing some. The table lists some 50,000 clones, about 74% of them singletons. These receptors' targets are unknown. Sequences were derived from CD4+ T cells from PBMCs cultured without peptide, sampled after COVID-19 vaccination. The source of these receptors is a human donor who had a prior SARS-CoV-2 infection.

The rearrangement joins TRBV4-1 to TRBJ2-5; a possible D gene is TRBD2 (5 bases). V was pared by 4 bases and J by 2 bases, with 14 bases between. Germline V lookup: CDR1 MGHRA, CDR2 YSYEKL. This CDR3 is built from 15 residues. CDR3 amino acids: CASSRPSAEQETQYF. The CDR3 DNA reads TGCGCCAGCAGCCGCCCGTCAGCGGAGCAAGAGACCCAGTACTTC.

The chain recombines TRBV18 with TRBJ1-1, with TRBD1 matching 12 bases. V lost 3 bases, J lost 5 bases, and 10 bases stayed unmatched. CDR1 and CDR2 (germline): KGHSH, LQKENI. The CDR3 contains 17 residues. CDR3 coding DNA: TGTGCCAGCTCACCGGAGTGGGGACAGGGGGCTTATACTGAAGCTTTCTTT. Encoded protein: CASSPEWGQGAYTEAFF. Looking up the rest from reference TRBV18 and TRBJ1-1 gives the full variable domain: NAGVMQNPRHLVRRRGQEARLRCSPMKGHSHVYWYRQLPEEGLKFMVYLQKENIIDESGMPKERFSAEFPKEGPSILRIQQVVRGDSAAYFCASSPEWGQGAYTEAFFGQGTRLTVV.

V usage is TRBV18 and J usage is TRBJ1-2; D remains unclear. The CDR3 sequence is 16 residues long. Germline V gives CDR1 KGHSH, CDR2 LQKENI. Between the trimmed V and J ends, which lost 4 bases and 3 bases, there was a span of 18 bases. DNA for the CDR3: TGTGCCAGCTCACGCCCCTTGGGCCTGCCAGACTATGGCTACACCTTC. The encoded protein is CASSRPLGLPDYGYTF.

V and J are TRBV4-3 and TRBJ2-7, with 10 bases that match TRBD2. The trim removed 4 bases at V and 4 bases at J, leaving 10 bases unmatched. Germline CDR1 reads LGHNA; CDR2 reads YSLEER. This CDR3 is 16 amino acids long. CDR3 in DNA: TGCGCCAGCAGCCCTCGAGGATTAGCGGGAGGTTACGAGCAGTACTTC. Translated, it gives CASSPRGLAGGYEQYF.

The rearrangement links TRBV7-2 to TRBJ2-1, with 7 nucleotides matching TRBD1. Germline assignment: CDR1 SGHTA and CDR2 FQGNSA. There are 15 residues in the CDR3. V dropped 2 bases and J dropped 2; count of bases not matched to a gene: 3. The CDR3 loop reads CASSLLGGAYNEQFF. Here the CDR3 DNA reads TGTGCCAGCAGCTTACTAGGGGGCGCCTACAATGAGCAGTTCTTC.